The rows below give T cell receptor beta chains drawn from one sample of a study of cytomegalovirus exposure and HLA in healthy donors. Clones were read by immunoSEQ multiplex PCR, and TCRdb kept only the in-frame ones, dropping some. The sample has 120,000 or so clones, roughly nine tenths seen once; the top ten hold 1.9%. Source material: PBMCs. The receptors were sampled from a woman aged 18-29 years in good health and CMV-seronegative. Both conserved end residues are trimmed from each CDR3.

CDR3aa: ASSGAGTSGQETQY; j_gene: TRBJ2-5; v_gene: TRBV10-1
CDR3aa: ASSSLRGGTEAF; j_gene: TRBJ1-1; v_gene: TRBV5-5
CDR3aa: ASSDRMHSYEQY; j_gene: TRBJ2-7; v_gene: TRBV11-2
CDR3aa: ASSLGSLAETQY; j_gene: TRBJ2-5; v_gene: TRBV5-5
CDR3aa: ASNPPDRDSTEAF; j_gene: TRBJ1-1; v_gene: TRBV28
CDR3aa: ASSHASGTSGPYEQY; j_gene: TRBJ2-7; v_gene: TRBV4-3
CDR3aa: AIWRGGRGETQY; j_gene: TRBJ2-5; v_gene: TRBV10-3
CDR3aa: ASSPRTETNYGYT; j_gene: TRBJ1-2; v_gene: TRBV9
CDR3aa: ASSQEPEGAGGTDTQY; j_gene: TRBJ2-3; v_gene: TRBV4-1
CDR3aa: ASSRRQETDTQY; j_gene: TRBJ2-3; v_gene: TRBV5-1
CDR3aa: ASSPEGVSTDTQY; j_gene: TRBJ2-3; v_gene: TRBV18
CDR3aa: ASSFRDRGYEQY; j_gene: TRBJ2-7; v_gene: TRBV5-1
CDR3aa: ASSFLTGGAEQY; j_gene: TRBJ2-7; v_gene: TRBV7-2
CDR3aa: ATKDRANYGYT; j_gene: TRBJ1-2; v_gene: TRBV28
CDR3aa: ASSLFPGQGDLYSNQPQH; j_gene: TRBJ1-5; v_gene: TRBV21-1
CDR3aa: ASSQVGQGAPPGANVLT; j_gene: TRBJ2-6; v_gene: TRBV4-1
CDR3aa: ASGLGQTGELF; j_gene: TRBJ2-2; v_gene: TRBV12-5
CDR3aa: ASSIAGGDTDTQY; j_gene: TRBJ2-3; v_gene: TRBV7-2
CDR3aa: ASSLGQGSYNEQF; j_gene: TRBJ2-1; v_gene: TRBV5-1
CDR3aa: ASSPRDRLNTEAF; j_gene: TRBJ1-1; v_gene: TRBV6-5
CDR3aa: ASSVGGGDQPQH; j_gene: TRBJ1-5; v_gene: TRBV5-1
CDR3aa: ASNYRFDEQF; j_gene: TRBJ2-1; v_gene: TRBV28
CDR3aa: ASSPLGQEDGGYT; j_gene: TRBJ1-2; v_gene: TRBV18
CDR3aa: ASSYPSRQNTEAF; j_gene: TRBJ1-1; v_gene: TRBV28
CDR3aa: ASSYSPWKGVYEQY; j_gene: TRBJ2-7; v_gene: TRBV6-5
CDR3aa: ASSHRVVVAGYYNEQF; j_gene: TRBJ2-1; v_gene: TRBV14
CDR3aa: ASSSPTGSGTDSYEQY; j_gene: TRBJ2-7; v_gene: TRBV7-6
CDR3aa: AISESGTGDTYEQY; j_gene: TRBJ2-7; v_gene: TRBV10-3
CDR3aa: ASSPTGEGSPLH; j_gene: TRBJ1-6; v_gene: TRBV6-6
CDR3aa: ASSDPQGAQTYEQY; j_gene: TRBJ2-7; v_gene: TRBV2
CDR3aa: ASSIDRFGINYGYT; j_gene: TRBJ1-2; v_gene: TRBV19
CDR3aa: ASSPAPDEKLF; j_gene: TRBJ1-4; v_gene: TRBV5-6
CDR3aa: ASSVGTESAQGETQY; j_gene: TRBJ2-5; v_gene: TRBV9
CDR3aa: ASSRGQDVYEQY; j_gene: TRBJ2-7; v_gene: TRBV4-1
CDR3aa: ASSLRLAGVPPYEQY; j_gene: TRBJ2-7; v_gene: TRBV27
CDR3aa: ASSLSLGGGTEAF; j_gene: TRBJ1-1; v_gene: TRBV27
CDR3aa: ASSDGGYEQY; j_gene: TRBJ2-7; v_gene: TRBV2
CDR3aa: ASSPEPRRGGNQPQH; j_gene: TRBJ1-5; v_gene: TRBV7-8
CDR3aa: ASSPPGQGFGNTIY; j_gene: TRBJ1-3; v_gene: TRBV28
CDR3aa: ASSPDRALTEAF; j_gene: TRBJ1-1; v_gene: TRBV6-5
CDR3aa: ASSSWGQGARMIITEAF; j_gene: TRBJ1-1; v_gene: TRBV7-9
CDR3aa: ASSEGSTRGRGIYRSSYEQY; j_gene: TRBJ2-7; v_gene: TRBV6-1
CDR3aa: ASSTPMTGGMNTEAF; j_gene: TRBJ1-1; v_gene: TRBV5-4
CDR3aa: ASSLDTYEQY; j_gene: TRBJ2-7; v_gene: TRBV5-1
CDR3aa: ASSRANTGELF; j_gene: TRBJ2-2; v_gene: TRBV7-6